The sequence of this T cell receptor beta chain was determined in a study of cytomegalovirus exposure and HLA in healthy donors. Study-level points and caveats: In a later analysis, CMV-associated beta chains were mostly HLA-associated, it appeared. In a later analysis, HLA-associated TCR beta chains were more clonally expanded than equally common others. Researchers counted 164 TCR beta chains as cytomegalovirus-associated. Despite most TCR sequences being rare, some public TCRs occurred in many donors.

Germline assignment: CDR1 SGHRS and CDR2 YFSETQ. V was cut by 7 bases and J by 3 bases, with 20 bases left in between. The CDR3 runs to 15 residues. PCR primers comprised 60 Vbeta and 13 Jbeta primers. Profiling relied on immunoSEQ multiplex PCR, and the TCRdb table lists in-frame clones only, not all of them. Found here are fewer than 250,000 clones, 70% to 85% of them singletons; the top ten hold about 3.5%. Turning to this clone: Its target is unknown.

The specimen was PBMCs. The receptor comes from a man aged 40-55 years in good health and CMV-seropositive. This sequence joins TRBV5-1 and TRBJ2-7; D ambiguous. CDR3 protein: CASPRGVESNYEQYF. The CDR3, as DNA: TGCGCCAGCCCAAGAGGTGTCGAATCGAACTACGAGCAGTACTTC. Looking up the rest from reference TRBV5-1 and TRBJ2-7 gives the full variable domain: KAGVTQTPRYLIKTRGQQVTLSCSPISGHRSVSWYQQTPGQGLQFLFEYFSETQRNKGNFPGRFSGRQFSNSRSEMNVSTLELGDSALYLCASPRGVESNYEQYFGPGTRLTVT.